One sample yielded the 24 T cell receptor beta chains listed below, sequenced in a study of cytomegalovirus exposure and HLA in healthy donors. Here immunoSEQ multiplex PCR was the method, and the copy in TCRdb shows in-frame clones only, minus some. The data contain about 200,000 clones, around 87% of them singletons. The sequenced material came from PBMCs. These receptors were collected from a woman aged 18-29 years in good health and CMV-seropositive.

There are a few counts of this clone. This chain uses TRBV6-1 with TRBJ2-7; D gene ambiguous. V was pared by 2 bases and J by 4 bases, with 9 bases between. Germline assignment: CDR1 MNHNS and CDR2 SASEGT. This CDR3 has 13 residues. The CDR3 DNA reads as TGTGCCAGCAGTGAACAGGTGATATACGAGCAGTACTTC. This gives the protein CASSEQVIYEQYF.

As concerns this clone: The junction shows a germline mismatch at one end, possibly a read error. The J gene is TRBJ1-2, the V gene TRBV11-2; 7 bases line up with TRBD1. Germline V CDR1 and CDR2: SGHAT, FQNNGV. The CDR3 length is 14 residues. CDR3 protein: CASTLGAGGYGYTF. The CDR3 coding sequence is TGTGCCAGCACCTTAGGGGCAGGGGGATATGGCTACACCTTC.

This clone was counted a single time. Distinct nucleotide sequences in the sample also encode this CDR3. The chain recombines TRBV7-9 with TRBJ2-7; D unclear. The CDR3 length is 11 residues. CDR1 is SEHNR, CDR2 FQNEAQ, per germline (reference sequence). Trimming left V 2 bases short and J 4 bases short, with 3 bases between. In nucleotides, the CDR3 is TGTGCCAGCAGCTTATCTTACGAGCAGTACTTC. Translated, it gives CASSLSYEQYF.

The chain employs TRBV5-4 and TRBJ2-5, with D maybe TRBD2 (5 bases). The length of the CDR3 is 12 residues. Trimming left V 1 base short and J 10 bases short, with 11 bases between. Germline lookup yields CDR1 SGHNT and CDR2 YYREEE (reference sequence). The CDR3 is CASSLFFGGQYF. The CDR3 DNA reads TGTGCCAGCAGCTTGTTCTTCGGAGGCCAGTACTTC.

This chain joins TRBV18 and TRBJ2-7; TRBD2 matches 12 bases. CDR1 and CDR2 from the germline V gene are KGHSH and LQKENI. The CDR3 is made up of 16 amino acids. The V segment lost 4 bases and the J segment 6 bases; nucleotides outside the gene matches: 10. The CDR3 loop is CASSLGTSGYLFEQYF. Here the CDR3 DNA reads TGTGCCAGCTCACTAGGGACTAGCGGGTACCTTTTCGAGCAGTACTTC.

The V call is TRBV5-6, the J call TRBJ1-2, with D possibly TRBD1 on 5 matching bases. V dropped 4 bases and J dropped 4 bases, with 23 bases sitting between them. CDR1 and CDR2 (germline): SGHDT, YYEEEE. The CDR3 consists of 17 residues. The DNA of the CDR3 is TGTGCCAGCAGCAACATCCTTCGGGGAGGAAGGGGCTATGGCTACACCTTC. Its translation is CASSNILRGGRGYGYTF.

The gene calls are TRBV5-5 and TRBJ2-7; TRBD1 is a possible D gene (6 bases). The CDR3 extends over 14 amino acids. V was cut by 3 bases and J by 3 bases, with 13 bases left in between. CDR1 is SGHKS, CDR2 YYEKEE, per germline (reference sequence). The DNA for the CDR3 is TGTGCCAGCAGCTGGACCGGGACACTCTACGAGCAGTACTTC. Translated, it gives CASSWTGTLYEQYF.

The chain carries TRBV6-6 and TRBJ1-1; D uncertain. V shed 1 base and J shed 10 bases, with 10 bases lying between them. Germline V gives CDR1 MNHNY, CDR2 SVGAGI (reference sequence). The CDR3 runs to 12 residues. The CDR3 here is CASSYYPEGAFF. In nucleotides, the CDR3 is TGTGCCAGCAGTTACTACCCCGAGGGAGCTTTCTTT.

The CDR3 DNA sequence: TGTGCCAGCAGCCCCTCCACCGGGACAGGGACGTGGGGCAATCAGCCCCAGCATTTT. As protein: CASSPSTGTGTWGNQPQHF. The J gene is TRBJ1-5, the V gene TRBV4-2; TRBD1 matches at 9 bases. The V gene's germline CDR1 is LGHNA and CDR2 YNFKEQ. V shed 4 bases, J shed 2 bases, and the junction held 15 bases outside the gene matches. The CDR3 spans 19 residues.

Only a few counts were recorded for this clone. The gene calls are TRBV18 and TRBJ1-5; possibly TRBD1 for D (5 bases). Germline CDR1 KGHSH, CDR2 LQKENI. This CDR3 contains 13 residues. V lost 6 bases, J lost 5 bases, and 11 bases lay in between. The CDR3 DNA reads as TGTGCCAGCTCTCAGGGTGGTGATCAGCCCCAGCATTTT. Its translation: CASSQGGDQPQHF.

The J gene is TRBJ2-5, the V gene TRBV4-2, with 8 nucleotides matching TRBD2. Looked up from germline, CDR1 is LGHNA and CDR2 is YNFKEQ. The CDR3 length is 19 residues. J lost 2 bases, V lost 2 bases, and 16 bases had no gene match. The CDR3 region has the DNA TGTGCCAGCAGCCAAATAATGTTTGGGCTAGCGGGCGAACAAGAGACCCAGTACTTC. This translates into CASSQIMFGLAGEQETQYF.

The chain carries TRBV28 and TRBJ2-7, with TRBD1 matching 11 bases. Germline lookup yields CDR1 MDHEN and CDR2 SYDVKM. The V segment lost 11 bases and the J segment 4 bases; nucleotides outside the gene matches: 4. The CDR3 has 12 amino acids. The chain's CDR3 is CAGGQGAYEQYF. The CDR3 DNA sequence: TGTGCCGGCGGACAGGGGGCTTACGAGCAGTACTTC.

The chain employs TRBV6-1 and TRBJ1-3; tentatively, D is TRBD1 (6 bases). The V end was cut by 4 bases, the J end by 2 bases, with 12 bases between. This CDR3 comprises 15 residues. The V gene's germline CDR1 is MNHNS and CDR2 SASEGT. The CDR3 coding sequence is TGTGCCAGCAGTGCCAACAGGGCCGCTGGAAACACCATATATTTT. Protein sequence: CASSANRAAGNTIYF.

The chain carries TRBV9 and TRBJ2-1, with 11 nucleotides matching TRBD2. Germline CDR1 is SGDLS and CDR2 is YYNGEE. This CDR3 has 15 residues. Losses at the gene ends were 0 bases for V and 6 bases for J; bases not matched to a gene: 2. The CDR3 DNA follows: TGTGCCAGCAGCGTAGAGGGACTAGCGGCCAATGAGCAGTTCTTC. Translation: CASSVEGLAANEQFF. The variable domain in full, with the rest retrieved from reference TRBV9 and TRBJ2-1, is DSGVTQTPKHLITATGQRVTLRCSPRSGDLSVYWYQQSLDQGLQFLIQYYNGEERAKGNILERFSAQQFPDLHSELNLSSLELGDSALYFCASSVEGLAANEQFFGPGTRLTVL.

The chain is built from TRBV4-1 and TRBJ1-2; D might be TRBD1 (6 bases). CDR1 and CDR2 from the germline V gene are MGHRA and YSYEKL. V lost 1 base to trimming and J lost 4 bases, with 16 bases between them. There are 16 residues in the CDR3. The DNA of the CDR3 is TGCGCCAGCAGCCAAGGTCAAAACAGGGCCGGCTATGGCTACACCTTC. Its translation is CASSQGQNRAGYGYTF.

In its sample, this clone was seen a few times. The V call is TRBV7-3, the J call TRBJ2-3, with D perhaps TRBD2 (5 bases). Germline-derived CDR1 and CDR2 are SGHTA and FQGTGA. V shed 0 bases and J shed 4 bases, with 14 bases lying between them. The length of the CDR3 is 16 residues. DNA of the CDR3: TGTGCCAGCAGCTTAACCGCCGGGGAAATTCCAGATACGCAGTATTTT. Translation: CASSLTAGEIPDTQYF.

The chain uses TRBV7-9 and TRBJ2-1; 10 bases are shared with TRBD1. V was clipped by 5 bases and J by 2 bases; unmatched bases: 3. Germline V CDR1 and CDR2: SEHNR, FQNEAQ (reference sequence). The CDR3 runs 15 residues. The DNA of the CDR3 is TGTGCCAGCAGCGAGACAGGGGGCGCCTACAATGAGCAGTTCTTC. Amino acids: CASSETGGAYNEQFF.

Written as DNA, the CDR3 is TGTGCCAGCAGTCCCATGGGGCTGAAACTGTTTTTT. As protein: CASSPMGLKLFF. The chain employs TRBV27 and TRBJ1-4, with D tentatively TRBD1 (5 bases). The CDR3 length is 12 residues. V was pared by 5 bases and J by 11 bases, with 12 bases between. CDR1 MNHEY and CDR2 SMNVEV come from the germline V gene (reference sequence).

The V call is TRBV11-2, the J call TRBJ1-1, with TRBD1 identical over 8 bases. CDR3 size: 15 residues. J lost 1 base, V lost 5 bases, and 6 bases had no gene match. CDR1 and CDR2 from the germline V gene are SGHAT and FQNNGV. CDR3 nucleotides: TGTGCCAGCAGCCCCGGACAGGGAAAGAACACTGAAGCTTTCTTT. Protein product: CASSPGQGKNTEAFF. Full variable domain (remainder filled in from reference TRBV11-2 and TRBJ1-1): EAGVAQSPRYKIIEKRQSVAFWCNPISGHATLYWYQQILGQGPKLLIQFQNNGVVDDSQLPKDRFSAERLKGVDSTLKIQPAKLEDSAVYLCASSPGQGKNTEAFFGQGTRLTVV.

This chain connects TRBV14 to TRBJ2-5; the match to TRBD1 covers 7 bases. After removal of 4 bases from V and 5 bases from J, the junction contained 16 bases not matched to a gene. The CDR3 consists of 17 residues. Per germline, CDR1 SGHDN and CDR2 FVKESK. CDR3 bases: TGTGCCAGCAGCCGCAAGGGGGCAGGGCAACTCTGGGAGACCCAGTACTTC. Translation gives CASSRKGAGQLWETQYF.

The CDR3 loop is CASREGIAKNIQYF. CDR3 sequence (DNA): TGTGCCAGCAGGGAGGGAATAGCCAAAAACATTCAGTACTTC. J is TRBJ2-4 and V is TRBV28, with D perhaps TRBD2 (6 bases). Per germline, CDR1 MDHEN and CDR2 SYDVKM. Trimming removed 6 bases at V and 0 bases at J, with 9 bases between. This CDR3 has 14 amino acids. The whole variable domain, remainder taken from reference TRBV28 and TRBJ2-4, is DVKVTQSSRYLVKRTGEKVFLECVQDMDHENMFWYRQDPGLGLRLIYFSYDVKMKEKGDIPEGYSVSREKKERFSLILESASTNQTSMYLCASREGIAKNIQYFGAGTRLSVL.

This chain links TRBV7-9 with TRBJ2-1; 9 bases fit TRBD2. The J segment lost 2 bases and the V segment lost 4 bases, leaving 12 bases of the junction unmatched. The V gene's germline CDR1 is SEHNR and CDR2 FQNEAQ (reference sequence). This CDR3 is 18 amino acids long. The CDR3 sequence is CASSSTNPSGVTYNEQFF. Here the CDR3 DNA reads TGTGCCAGCAGCTCTACGAACCCTAGCGGGGTAACCTACAATGAGCAGTTCTTC.

The V call is TRBV5-4, the J call TRBJ2-3; 12 nucleotides match TRBD2. Germline V lookup: CDR1 SGHNT, CDR2 YYREEE (reference sequence). V shed 2 bases and J 4 bases; nucleotides not matched to a gene: 14. CDR3 length: 19 amino acids. CDR3 loop: CASSFRRGPSGRAPDTQYF. In DNA, the CDR3 is TGTGCCAGCAGCTTTAGGCGAGGACCTAGCGGGAGGGCCCCAGATACGCAGTATTTT.

The rearrangement links TRBV28 to TRBJ1-5; D is unresolved. Deletions cut 7 bases from V and 8 bases from J, with 21 bases between. Germline V gene data show CDR1 as MDHEN and CDR2 as SYDVKM. This CDR3 region has 15 residues. CDR3 sequence: CASIEGEGGAEPQHF. The CDR3 region has the DNA TGTGCCAGCATTGAGGGAGAAGGCGGCGCGGAGCCCCAGCATTTT.